The rows below give T cell receptor beta chains drawn from one sample of a study of blood T cell repertoires in COVID-19. Produced via immunoSEQ multiplex PCR; TCRdb's table is partial and in-frame only. The data show 200,000 or so clones, approximately 84% seen once. Sequencing was carried out using PBMCs or T cells enriched from blood (not recorded which). Every receptor here comes from a man aged 35 to 55 who had recovered from COVID-19. The CDR3 runs from the conserved cysteine through the conserved F or W. D genes are given only for firm matches. The size entry is marked missing in some rows and otherwise reads once, few, many or a size class.

>TRBJ1-6|.|TRBV28|.|15
CASTVGVAYNSPLHF
TGTGCCAGTACCGTAGGGGTCGCCTATAATTCACCCCTCCACTTT
>TRBJ1-5|once|TRBV28|.|14
CASSLERSTQPQHF
TGTGCCAGCAGTTTAGAGCGCAGCACTCAGCCCCAGCATTTT
>TRBJ1-1|.|TRBV19|TRBD1|18
CASTNSGQGAFRVTEAFF
TGTGCCAGTACCAACTCGGGACAGGGGGCCTTCCGAGTCACTGAAGCTTTCTTT
>TRBJ1-1|.|TRBV7-3|.|14
CASSTRQLNTEAFF
TGTGCCAGCAGCACCAGACAGTTGAACACTGAAGCTTTCTTT
>TRBJ1-5|.|TRBV28|.|15
CASSPGITTGQPQHF
TGTGCCAGCAGTCCCGGTATAACGACGGGTCAGCCCCAGCATTTT
>TRBJ1-2|.|TRBV28|.|15
CASNLPGGGDYGYTF
TGTGCCAGCAACCTCCCAGGTGGAGGGGACTATGGCTACACCTTC
>TRBJ1-5|.|TRBV4-2|TRBD1|14
CASSQQDRDQPQHF
TGTGCCAGCAGCCAACAGGACAGGGATCAGCCCCAGCATTTT
>TRBJ2-3|.|TRBV7-2|.|15
CASSLVSGLTDTQYF
TGTGCCAGCAGCTTAGTGAGCGGCCTCACAGATACGCAGTATTTT
>TRBJ1-6|once|TRBV12-3/TRBV12-4|TRBD1|13
CASTLGQAVPLHF
TGTGCCAGCACCTTGGGACAGGCGGTCCCCCTCCACTTT
>TRBJ1-1|.|TRBV20-1|.|11
CSVGPSTEAFF
TGCAGTGTCGGTCCGAGTACTGAAGCTTTCTTT
>TRBJ1-5|.|TRBV10-3|TRBD1|14
CAISRPGGDQPQHF
TGTGCCATCAGTAGGCCAGGGGGCGATCAGCCCCAGCATTTT
>TRBJ2-7|.|TRBV5-4|TRBD1|16
CASSLVKGQGGDEQYF
TGTGCCAGCAGCTTGGTAAAGGGACAGGGAGGGGACGAGCAGTACTTC
>TRBJ2-7|.|TRBV6-5|.|13
CASSLGLSYEQYF
TGTGCCAGCAGTTTGGGCCTCTCCTACGAGCAGTACTTC
>TRBJ1-2|.|TRBV30|.|14
CAWSKDTETHGYTF
TGTGCCTGGAGTAAGGACACAGAAACCCATGGCTACACCTTC
>TRBJ1-4|.|TRBV7-2|.|16
CASSTQAARRNEKLFF
TGTGCCAGCAGCACACAAGCTGCCAGGAGGAATGAAAAACTGTTTTTT
>TRBJ1-2|.|TRBV29-1|.|14
CSVRESSGIYGYTF
TGCAGCGTCCGCGAGTCGTCAGGCATCTATGGCTACACCTTC
>TRBJ1-4|.|TRBV18|.|13
CASSPGLAGKLFF
TGTGCCAGCTCACCAGGATTGGCGGGGAAACTGTTTTTT
>TRBJ1-3|.|TRBV30|.|16
CAWSVQIGVVGNTIYF
TGTGCCTGGAGTGTACAGATAGGGGTTGTTGGAAACACCATATATTTT
>TRBJ1-2|.|TRBV5-8|TRBD1|14
CASSLIQGAEGYTF
TGTGCCAGCAGTTTGATACAGGGGGCGGAGGGCTACACCTTC
>TRBJ1-5|once|TRBV5-8|TRBD1|15
CASSLGGQGYQPQHF
TGTGCCAGCAGCTTGGGGGGACAGGGTTATCAGCCCCAGCATTTT
>TRBJ1-4|.|TRBV5-6|TRBD1|17
CASSARTGADIIGKLFF
TGTGCCAGCAGCGCCCGGACAGGGGCCGACATCATTGGAAAACTGTTTTTT
>TRBJ1-5|.|TRBV7-2|.|15
CASSLVAGDNQPQHF
TGTGCCAGCAGCTTAGTGGCAGGGGACAATCAGCCCCAGCATTTT
>TRBJ2-2|.|TRBV21-1|.|19
CASSAGGGSTGTNTGELFF
TGTGCCAGCAGCGCCGGAGGGGGATCGACAGGGACGAACACCGGGGAGCTGTTTTTT
>TRBJ1-2|.|TRBV28|.|14
CASTPNPLSYGYTF
TGTGCCAGCACTCCTAACCCCCTCTCCTATGGCTACACCTTC
>TRBJ1-3|.|TRBV2|TRBD1|14
CASSEIGTGGTIYF
TGTGCCAGCAGTGAGATTGGTACAGGGGGCACCATATATTTT
>TRBJ1-2|once|TRBV4-1|.|18
CASSQPKNRSTVLWGYTF
TGCGCCAGCAGCCAACCCAAAAACCGGTCTACCGTCCTCTGGGGCTACACCTTC
>TRBJ1-2|.|TRBV2|.|10
CASSPVGYTF
TGTGCCAGCAGCCCCGTTGGCTACACCTTC
>TRBJ1-1|.|TRBV9|.|17
CASSVAPGGILNTEAFF
TGTGCCAGCAGCGTAGCCCCGGGGGGGATCTTGAACACTGAAGCTTTCTTT
>TRBJ2-1|.|TRBV3-1/TRBV3-2|.|15
CASSPRGSRGLRWFF
TGTGCCAGCAGCCCAAGGGGTTCTCGCGGATTAAGATGGTTCTTC
>TRBJ2-5|once|TRBV20-1|.|10
CSASQETQYF
TGCAGTGCTTCACAAGAGACCCAGTACTTC
>TRBJ1-4|.|TRBV7-9|.|15
CASSPGQTGGEKLFF
TGTGCCAGCAGCCCCGGACAGACTGGAGGCGAAAAACTGTTTTTT
>TRBJ2-7|.|TRBV7-9|TRBD1|16
CASRFITGTGAYEQYF
TGTGCCAGCAGGTTCATCACCGGGACAGGGGCCTACGAGCAGTACTTC
>TRBJ2-7|.|TRBV9|TRBD2|16
CASSVGTSGTSYEQYF
TGTGCCAGCAGCGTAGGGACTAGCGGAACCTCCTACGAGCAGTACTTC
>TRBJ1-2|.|TRBV18|.|13
CASSLAGNYGYTF
TGTGCCAGCTCCCTTGCGGGGAACTATGGCTACACCTTC
>TRBJ2-1|.|TRBV3-1/TRBV3-2|TRBD2|14
CASSQVGGNNEQFF
TGTGCCAGCAGCCAAGTGGGGGGGAACAATGAGCAGTTCTTC